Below are 5 T cell receptor beta chains sequenced from a single sample in a study of T cell responses to AZD1222 COVID-19 vaccine. The table came from immunoSEQ multiplex PCR; TCRdb's copy has only in-frame clones and leaves some out. This table holds hundreds of thousands of clones, around 93% found once. The sample in question was peripheral blood, obtained 28 days after the second AZD1222 dose. The receptors were gathered from an adult who received the AZD1222 COVID-19 vaccine.

The rearrangement links TRBV7-8 to TRBJ1-2; no clear D. This CDR3 has 15 amino acids. Germline V gene data show CDR1 as SGHVS and CDR2 as FQNEAQ. V lost 3 bases and J 4 bases, leaving 15 bases between the germline ends. Written as DNA, the CDR3 is TGTGCCAGCAGCTTGCGGAATGGACCTGCCTATGGCTACACCTTC. It specifies CASSLRNGPAYGYTF.

The CDR3 DNA is TGTGCCACCAGCACCCGACAGGGCCCGAACACTGAAGCTTTCTTT. It codes for CATSTRQGPNTEAFF. This chain uses TRBV15 with TRBJ1-1, with 7 nucleotides matching TRBD1. The CDR3 runs 15 residues. Germline-derived CDR1 and CDR2 are LNHNV and YYDKDF (reference sequence). Trimming took 4 bases from V and 1 from J; bases not matched to a gene: 6.

The rearrangement uses TRBV3-1 (or the pseudogene TRBV3-2) and TRBJ1-1, with a tentative D call TRBD1 (5 bases). This CDR3 contains 13 residues. Between the trimmed V and J ends, which lost 4 bases and 6 bases, there was a span of 12 bases. The germline CDR1 and CDR2 sequences are LGHDT and YNNKEL (reference sequence). The CDR3 sequence: CASSPGEGSEAFF. Written as DNA, the CDR3 is TGTGCCAGCAGCCCTGGCGAGGGGTCTGAAGCTTTCTTT.

This chain joins TRBV7-9 and TRBJ2-7; no clear D gene. Germline loops: CDR1 SEHNR, CDR2 FQNEAQ (reference sequence). Trimming shortened V by 3 bases and J by 7 bases, and 7 bases separated the two germline ends. The CDR3 runs to 11 residues. In DNA, the CDR3 is TGTGCCAGCAGCTTTTTGGGGGAGCAGTACTTC. As protein: CASSFLGEQYF.

This clone showed up just once. This sequence joins TRBV28 and TRBJ2-3; possible D gene TRBD2, 5 bases. V was clipped by 9 bases and J by 2 bases, with 12 bases between them. CDR1 and CDR2 from the germline V gene are MDHEN and SYDVKM. The CDR3 contains 13 residues. CDR3 sequence (DNA): TGTGCCAGTGCCCGGACTTTCACAGATACGCAGTATTTT. Residues: CASARTFTDTQYF.